These 20 T cell receptor beta chains came from one sample sequenced in a study of a mutant IDH1 vaccine in newly diagnosed glioma. These TCRs' antigens remain unknown. The table came from immunoSEQ multiplex PCR; TCRdb's copy has only in-frame clones and leaves some out. The repertoire has roughly 30,000 clones, approximately 80% of them found once; the top ten carry around 11%. Regarding time point: week 35, safety follow-up. Doses comprised 300 ug of mutant IDH1 20-mer peptide each, plus topical imiquimod. The sequencing used PBMCs, collected from a glioma patient whose treatment included an IDH1 peptide vaccine. These receptors came from a woman aged 40 to 49 with glioma.

This rearrangement joins TRBV7-9 to TRBJ2-4, with D possibly called TRBD1 or TRBD2 (5 bases each). The CDR3 has 14 amino acids. Germline V gene lookup returns CDR1 SEHNR and CDR2 FQNEAQ (reference sequence). The ends were cut back, 4 bases at V and 0 bases at J, with 7 bases in the middle. The DNA for the CDR3 is TGTGCCAGCAGCTCTGGGGGAGCCAAAAACATTCAGTACTTC. As protein: CASSSGGAKNIQYF.

This chain links TRBV6-5 with TRBJ2-4; no clear D. Trimming shortened V by 8 bases and J by 1 base, and 6 bases separated the two germline ends. CDR3 length equals 12 residues. Germline V gene lookup returns CDR1 MNHEY and CDR2 SVGAGI. Written as DNA, the CDR3 is TGTGCCAGCGGTGTTGCCAAAAACATTCAGTACTTC. Protein sequence: CASGVAKNIQYF.

With regard to this clone: Mismatch with germline at one junction end may stem from a read error. The chain recombines TRBV7-7 with TRBJ2-2; 13 nucleotides agree with TRBD2. The length of the CDR3 is 16 residues. Per germline, CDR1 SSHAT and CDR2 FNYEAQ (reference sequence). This chain's CDR3 is CASSPTSGGATGELFF. DNA of the CDR3: TGTGCTAGCAGCCCAACTAGCGGGGGGGCCACCGGGGAGCTGTTTTTT.

This clone was counted a few times. V gene TRBV7-3 combines with J gene TRBJ1-1; 7 nucleotides line up with TRBD1. Trimming at V came to 3 bases and at J to 1 base, leaving 5 bases not matched to a gene. The CDR3 covers 15 residues. CDR1 and CDR2 (germline): SGHTA, FQGTGA. CDR3 loop: CASSLTGNSNTEAFF. The CDR3 nucleotides are TGTGCCAGCAGCTTGACAGGGAATTCGAACACTGAAGCTTTCTTT.

The rearrangement uses TRBV9 and TRBJ1-6; TRBD1 is a possible D gene (6 bases). Germline CDR1 SGDLS, CDR2 YYNGEE. V dropped 7 bases and J dropped 7 bases, with 12 bases sitting between them. The CDR3 consists of 13 residues. For the CDR3, the DNA is TGTGCCAGCCAACAGGGTGGAAATTCACCCCTCCACTTT. Translating it yields CASQQGGNSPLHF.

The chain links TRBV7-2 to TRBJ2-3, with 8 bases fitting TRBD2. The CDR3 has 16 amino acids. The ends lost 4 bases at V and 3 bases at J; junction bases unmatched: 9. Per germline, CDR1 SGHTA and CDR2 FQGNSA. CDR3 amino acids: CASSSYPGLGTDTQYF. Written as DNA, the CDR3 is TGTGCCAGCAGCTCCTACCCGGGACTAGGTACAGATACGCAGTATTTT.

V gene TRBV7-9 combines with J gene TRBJ1-2; possibly TRBD1 for D (6 bases). From germline, CDR1 is SEHNR and CDR2 FQNEAQ (reference sequence). Trimming left V 2 bases short and J 6 bases short, with 16 bases between. There are 15 residues in the CDR3. The chain's CDR3 is CASSLTRGVGNGYTF. The CDR3 region has the DNA TGTGCCAGCAGCTTAACCAGGGGCGTCGGTAATGGCTACACCTTC.

The J gene is TRBJ1-1, the V gene TRBV7-9; the match to TRBD1 covers 9 bases. The CDR3 is 13 amino acids. J was trimmed by 5 bases and V by 5 bases; bases with no gene match: 3. Germline CDR1 reads SEHNR; CDR2 reads FQNEAQ (reference sequence). The CDR3 loop reads CASSRTGETEAFF. The DNA for the CDR3 is TGTGCCAGCAGCCGGACAGGGGAAACTGAAGCTTTCTTT.

The V gene is TRBV7-8, the J gene TRBJ2-7; TRBD2 matches 11 bases. Germline values: CDR1 SGHVS, CDR2 FQNEAQ. This CDR3 comprises 15 residues. V lost 4 bases to trimming and J lost 4 bases; unmatched junction nucleotides: 6. The CDR3 loop reads CASSYSGGAGYEQYF. CDR3 in DNA: TGTGCCAGCAGCTATAGCGGGGGGGCCGGGTACGAGCAGTACTTC.

The chain links TRBV9 to TRBJ2-7; D is ambiguous. The length of the CDR3 is 12 residues. Germline CDR1 is SGDLS and CDR2 is YYNGEE. Trimming shortened V by 3 bases and J by 3 bases, and 7 bases separated the two germline ends. The CDR3 sequence is CASSADGYEQYF. The CDR3 DNA sequence: TGTGCCAGCAGCGCGGACGGCTACGAGCAGTACTTC.

The rearrangement uses TRBV19 and TRBJ1-2; D is possibly TRBD1 (6 bases). CDR3 length: 16 residues. Germline V gives CDR1 LNHDA, CDR2 SQIVND (reference sequence). The V end lost 0 bases, the J end lost 2 bases, and 13 bases lay between the germline ends. The CDR3 coding sequence is TGTGCCAGTAGTATAGATCGGGGGGCTGGGAACTATGGCTACACCTTC. The encoded protein is CASSIDRGAGNYGYTF.

The chain employs TRBV30 and TRBJ1-2; no clear D. CDR1 is GTSNPN, CDR2 SVGIG, per germline (reference sequence). Between the trimmed V and J ends, which lost 3 bases and 8 bases, there was a span of 19 bases. This CDR3 spans 14 amino acids. The CDR3 DNA follows: TGTGCCTGGAGCCCCGGGGAGTGGGCTCGGGGCTACACCTTC. Translated: CAWSPGEWARGYTF. The full variable domain, completed using reference TRBV30 and TRBJ1-2, is SQTIHQWPATLVQPVGSPLSLECTVEGTSNPNLYWYRQAAGRGLQLLFYSVGIGQISSEVPQNLSASRPQDRQFILSSKKLLLSDSGFYLCAWSPGEWARGYTFGSGTRLTVV.

This sequence joins TRBV5-4 and TRBJ2-1, with 13 bases that match TRBD2. The CDR3 loop spans 18 amino acids. With 4 bases clipped from V and 1 base from J, the junction kept 8 bases outside the gene matches. CDR1 is SGHNT, CDR2 YYREEE, per germline (reference sequence). The CDR3: CASSRGGLAGKSYNEQFF. The DNA for the CDR3 is TGTGCCAGCAGCAGGGGGGGACTAGCGGGGAAGTCCTACAATGAGCAGTTCTTC.

This clone is judged medium-sized. The chain joins TRBV7-6 to TRBJ2-2; 10 bases align to TRBD2. This CDR3 comprises 17 residues. CDR1 is SGHVS and CDR2 is FNYEAQ in the germline V gene. The V and J ends lost 1 base and 4 bases, in that order; junction bases with no gene match: 6. CDR3 nucleotides: TGTGCCAGCAGCTTAGGAGCGGGGGGGCCAGGCACCGGGGAGCTGTTTTTT. As protein: CASSLGAGGPGTGELFF.

The chain couples TRBV6-6 to TRBJ1-1; possible D gene TRBD1, 5 bases. The CDR3 contains 14 residues. V lost 6 bases, J lost 1 base, and 12 bases lay in between. Germline CDR1 reads MNHNY; CDR2 reads SVGAGI (reference sequence). The CDR3 nucleotides are TGTGCCAGCAGGGGACCCTTAAGGAACACTGAAGCTTTCTTT. Translating gives CASRGPLRNTEAFF.

The V and J genes are TRBV5-1 and TRBJ1-5; a weak D match, TRBD1 (5 bases). With 0 bases removed from V and 3 bases from J, the gap between germline ends came to 10 bases. The CDR3 length is 15 residues. Germline CDR1 and CDR2: SGHRS and YFSETQ. CDR3 nucleotides: TGCGCCAGCAGCTTGGCCCCGACAGTCAATCAGCCCCAGCATTTT. As protein: CASSLAPTVNQPQHF. The full variable domain, rest sourced from reference TRBV5-1 and TRBJ1-5, is KAGVTQTPRYLIKTRGQQVTLSCSPISGHRSVSWYQQTPGQGLQFLFEYFSETQRNKGNFPGRFSGRQFSNSRSEMNVSTLELGDSALYLCASSLAPTVNQPQHFGDGTRLSIL.

This clone has just one count. This sequence joins TRBV5-1 and TRBJ1-2, with TRBD1 matching 7 bases. The trim removed 0 bases at V and 4 bases at J, leaving 3 bases unmatched. This CDR3 comprises 14 residues. Looked up from germline, CDR1 is SGHRS and CDR2 is YFSETQ. The CDR3 DNA is TGCGCCAGCAGCTTGGGACAGGGAACCTATGGCTACACCTTC. Its protein is CASSLGQGTYGYTF.

The V and J genes are TRBV19 and TRBJ1-6; unclear D gene. Germline-derived CDR1 and CDR2 are LNHDA and SQIVND (reference sequence). The CDR3 is 14 residues long. The V gene lost 7 bases and the J gene lost 5 bases, with 12 bases spanning the gap. The DNA of the CDR3 is TGTGCCAGTAACCCGACAAGTAATAATTCACCCCTCCACTTT. This translates into CASNPTSNNSPLHF.

The chain uses TRBV5-4 and TRBJ2-5; unclear D gene. Germline V CDR1 and CDR2: SGHNT, YYREEE (reference sequence). CDR3 length: 12 residues. V lost 0 bases, J lost 3 bases, and 3 bases lay in between. CDR3 nucleotide sequence: TGTGCCAGCAGCTTGGGGAAAGAGACCCAGTACTTC. Its protein is CASSLGKETQYF. The full variable domain, rest sourced from reference TRBV5-4 and TRBJ2-5, is ETGVTQSPTHLIKTRGQQVTLRCSSQSGHNTVSWYQQALGQGPQFIFQYYREEENGRGNFPPRFSGLQFPNYSSELNVNALELDDSALYLCASSLGKETQYFGPGTRLLVL.

This chain uses TRBV5-8 with TRBJ2-3; D perhaps matches TRBD2 (6 bases). The CDR3 consists of 13 residues. V was cut by 2 bases and J by 4 bases, with 8 bases left in between. The V gene's germline CDR1 is SGHTS and CDR2 YDEGEE. The CDR3 spells CASSFPGADTQYF. The CDR3 nucleotides are TGTGCCAGCAGCTTCCCGGGAGCAGATACGCAGTATTTT.